This passage covers 30 T cell receptor beta chains from one sample sequenced in a study of blood T cell repertoires in COVID-19. Only in-frame clones appear in the TCRdb table, and some are missing; sequencing was by immunoSEQ multiplex PCR. The sample records about 220,000 clones, about four fifths being singletons. Sequenced sample: PBMCs or T cells enriched from blood (not recorded which). Source of these receptors: a woman aged 40 to 50 with acute COVID-19.

A single count supports this clone. V is TRBV29-1 and J is TRBJ1-2; D is perhaps TRBD1 (6 bases). This CDR3 is 12 amino acids long. Trimming took off 4 bases at V and 3 bases at J, with 9 bases between the two ends. Looked up from germline, CDR1 is SQVTM and CDR2 is ANQGSEA. This chain's CDR3 is CSVGTDYYGYTF. CDR3 coding DNA: TGCAGCGTTGGGACAGACTACTATGGCTACACCTTC.

The gene calls are TRBV29-1 and TRBJ2-7; 7 bases fit TRBD2. V was clipped by 2 bases and J by 5 bases; unmatched bases: 9. The CDR3 covers 14 residues. CDR1 is SQVTM and CDR2 is ANQGSEA in the germline V gene. CDR3 DNA: TGCAGCGTTGAATTGACTCGCGGGAGAAACGAGCAGTACTTC. This encodes CSVELTRGRNEQYF.

The chain carries TRBV7-9 and TRBJ1-1; unclear D gene. V lost 5 bases to trimming and J lost 0 bases, with 13 bases between them. This CDR3 contains 15 residues. In germline, CDR1 is SEHNR, CDR2 FQNEAQ (reference sequence). This chain's CDR3 is CASSALRVLNTEAFF. The CDR3 coding sequence is TGTGCCAGCAGCGCCCTGCGGGTGCTGAACACTGAAGCTTTCTTT.

J is TRBJ2-1 and V is TRBV5-1; TRBD1 agrees at 7 bases. The length of the CDR3 is 16 residues. Per the germline V gene, CDR1 is SGHRS and CDR2 is YFSETQ. The J segment lost 4 bases and the V segment lost 2 bases, leaving 9 bases of the junction unmatched. This chain's CDR3 is CASSLDGQVEYNEQFF. The CDR3 bases are TGCGCCAGCAGCTTAGATGGACAGGTCGAGTACAATGAGCAGTTCTTC.

About this clone itself: The junction and the germline gene differ at one end; a read error may be behind it. This chain connects TRBV20-1 to TRBJ2-1; D perhaps matches TRBD2 (5 bases). Germline CDR1 and CDR2: DFQATT and SNEGSKA (reference sequence). This CDR3 region has 10 residues. This CDR3 is CSASLAEQFF. CDR3 nucleotide sequence: TGTAGTGCTAGCCTAGCTGAGCAGTTCTTC.

The genes are TRBV18 and TRBJ2-7, with 9 positions matching TRBD1. V shed 4 bases, J shed 3 bases, and the junction held 4 bases outside the gene matches. There are 14 residues in the CDR3. Germline CDR1 and CDR2: KGHSH and LQKENI. The CDR3 region has the DNA TGTGCCAGCTCACAGACAGGGGGTCACTACGAGCAGTACTTC. It specifies CASSQTGGHYEQYF.

The chain uses TRBV27 and TRBJ2-7, with a tentative D call TRBD2 (5 bases). Germline CDR1 and CDR2: MNHEY and SMNVEV (reference sequence). V dropped 3 bases and J dropped 4 bases, with 7 bases sitting between them. The CDR3 contains 12 residues. As DNA, the CDR3 is TGTGCCAGCAGTTTTGCGGGTTACGAGCAGTACTTC. Translated, it gives CASSFAGYEQYF.

DNA for the CDR3: TGCGCCAGCAGCCAGCCCCCTGCCGGGGAAATCGAGACCCAGTACTTC. It yields the protein CASSQPPAGEIETQYF. This sequence joins TRBV4-1 and TRBJ2-5, with D possibly being TRBD2 (5 bases). Germline-derived CDR1 and CDR2 are MGHRA and YSYEKL. This CDR3 has 16 residues. Trimming removed 3 bases at V and 5 bases at J, with 19 bases between.

This chain connects TRBV27 to TRBJ2-1; the match to TRBD2 covers 8 bases. The ends lost 6 bases at V and 4 bases at J; junction bases unmatched: 11. The germline CDR1 and CDR2 sequences are MNHEY and SMNVEV (reference sequence). The CDR3 runs 16 residues. In DNA form, the CDR3 reads TGTGCCAGCAGCCTCCTTGGGCGGGGGGAATACAATGAGCAGTTCTTC. Encoded protein: CASSLLGRGEYNEQFF.

The chain joins TRBV6-5 to TRBJ1-2, with D possibly matching TRBD1 (6 bases). V dropped 0 bases and J dropped 6 bases, with 17 bases sitting between them. The CDR3 spans 16 residues. From germline, CDR1 is MNHEY and CDR2 SVGAGI. The CDR3 nucleotides are TGTGCCAGCAGTTACTCGAGGACAGCTCCTATTAATGGCTACACCTTC. This translates into CASSYSRTAPINGYTF.

V usage is TRBV5-1 and J usage is TRBJ2-1; 15 nucleotides line up with TRBD2. CDR3 length: 15 amino acids. Germline V CDR1 and CDR2: SGHRS, YFSETQ. V shed 3 bases, J shed 7 bases, and the junction held 2 bases outside the gene matches. Written as DNA, the CDR3 is TGCGCCAGCAGCTCCGGGACTAGCGGGAGGAATGAGCAGTTCTTC. Protein sequence: CASSSGTSGRNEQFF.

The V and J genes are TRBV5-1 and TRBJ2-7; D is possibly TRBD1 (5 bases). CDR3 length equals 15 residues. The germline CDR1 and CDR2 sequences are SGHRS and YFSETQ. The V end lost 2 bases, the J end lost 0 bases, and 12 bases lay between the germline ends. The chain's CDR3 is CASSFDSKLSYEQYF. The CDR3 coding sequence is TGCGCCAGCAGCTTCGACAGCAAGCTCTCCTACGAGCAGTACTTC.

The V gene is TRBV5-8, the J gene TRBJ1-1; D unclear. CDR3 length: 14 amino acids. With 9 bases removed from V and 4 bases from J, the gap between germline ends came to 19 bases. The germline CDR1 and CDR2 sequences are SGHTS and YDEGEE. The CDR3, as DNA: TGTGCCACCAGTCTCCCCATAGGGAGCACTGAAGCTTTCTTT. Its translation: CATSLPIGSTEAFF.

This clone has more than one count but fewer than ten. The genes are TRBV7-9 and TRBJ1-1; TRBD1 might be the D (5 bases). CDR1 and CDR2 (germline): SEHNR, FQNEAQ (reference sequence). The V end was cut by 3 bases, the J end by 2 bases, with 16 bases between. This CDR3 has 16 residues. The CDR3 DNA reads as TGTGCCAGCAGCTTTGGCGAGGGGACTGGAAACACTGAAGCTTTCTTT. Translated: CASSFGEGTGNTEAFF.

The chain employs TRBV3-1 (or the pseudogene TRBV3-2) and TRBJ2-1, with D possibly matching TRBD1 (5 bases). V lost 5 bases to trimming and J lost 13 bases, with 15 bases between them. CDR3 length: 12 residues. CDR1 is LGHDT and CDR2 is YNNKEL in the germline V gene (reference sequence). The DNA of the CDR3 is TGTGCCAGCAGCTTCCCGCGACAGCGCCAGTTCTTC. The encoded protein is CASSFPRQRQFF.

The chain carries TRBV7-3 and TRBJ2-2; D might be TRBD2 (6 bases). V was pared by 0 bases and J by 0 bases, with 11 bases between. CDR1 is SGHTA, CDR2 FQGTGA, per germline. This CDR3 region has 17 residues. The chain's CDR3 is CASSLTGTLANTGELFF. In nucleotides, the CDR3 is TGTGCCAGCAGCTTAACCGGGACTCTTGCGAACACCGGGGAGCTGTTTTTT.

The chain carries TRBV2 and TRBJ2-7, with 9 nucleotides matching TRBD1. CDR1 SNHLY and CDR2 FYNNEI come from the germline V gene. This CDR3 comprises 13 residues. After removal of 7 bases from V and 5 bases from J, the junction contained 6 bases not matched to a gene. CDR3 amino acids: CASITGGSDEQYF. The CDR3 DNA reads as TGTGCCAGCATCACAGGGGGCTCGGACGAGCAGTACTTC.

The chain combines TRBV9 with TRBJ2-4; D is perhaps TRBD1 (5 bases). The CDR3 length is 16 residues. Germline assignment: CDR1 SGDLS and CDR2 YYNGEE. V lost 4 bases, J lost 0 bases, and 14 bases lay in between. The CDR3 DNA reads as TGTGCCAGCAGCCGATTAGACAGCCTAGCCAAAAACATTCAGTACTTC. It translates to CASSRLDSLAKNIQYF.

The rearrangement joins TRBV14 to TRBJ1-1; possibly TRBD1 for D (5 bases). The germline CDR1 and CDR2 sequences are SGHDN and FVKESK. CDR3 size: 15 residues. Between the trimmed V and J ends, which lost 0 bases and 0 bases, there was a span of 8 bases. As DNA, the CDR3 is TGTGCCAGCAGCCAAGAAAGGGGCTTGAACACTGAAGCTTTCTTT. Translating it yields CASSQERGLNTEAFF.

This CDR3 is CASSLGLAGVGETQYF. CDR3 DNA sequence: TGTGCCAGCTCACTCGGACTAGCGGGAGTCGGGGAGACCCAGTACTTC. V usage is TRBV18 and J usage is TRBJ2-5; 13 bases match TRBD2. With 4 bases clipped from V and 5 bases from J, the junction kept 7 bases outside the gene matches. Germline V gene data show CDR1 as KGHSH and CDR2 as LQKENI. The length of the CDR3 is 16 residues.

The chain links TRBV5-1 to TRBJ1-2; 9 bases map to TRBD1. Germline CDR1 is SGHRS and CDR2 is YFSETQ. V was clipped by 0 bases and J by 8 bases; unmatched bases: 8. The CDR3 length is 15 residues. DNA of the CDR3: TGCGCCAGCAGCTTGGATGGACAGGGGAGAGGCGGCTACACCTTC. This codes for CASSLDGQGRGGYTF.

This clone was counted between two and nine times. The V call is TRBV28, the J call TRBJ2-7, with 9 bases matching TRBD1. The ends lost 6 bases at V and 3 bases at J; junction bases unmatched: 0. Germline lookup yields CDR1 MDHEN and CDR2 SYDVKM. CDR3 length: 12 residues. In DNA form, the CDR3 reads TGTGCCAGCAGGACAGGGGGCTACGAGCAGTACTTC. This translates into CASRTGGYEQYF.

The J gene is TRBJ2-5, the V gene TRBV19; D possibly corresponds to TRBD1 (6 bases). Germline-derived CDR1 and CDR2 are LNHDA and SQIVND (reference sequence). V was pared by 8 bases and J by 4 bases, with 14 bases between. The CDR3 spans 13 residues. The CDR3 loop is CASEAGAGETQYF. The CDR3 coding sequence is TGTGCCAGTGAAGCAGGGGCGGGAGAGACCCAGTACTTC. The whole variable domain, filled in from reference TRBV19 and TRBJ2-5, reads DGGITQSPKYLFRKEGQNVTLSCEQNLNHDAMYWYRQDPGQGLRLIYYSQIVNDFQKGDIAEGYSVSREKKESFPLTVTSAQKNPTAFYLCASEAGAGETQYFGPGTRLLVL.

V usage is TRBV5-1 and J usage is TRBJ1-5, with TRBD1 as a possible D gene (6 bases). This CDR3 spans 16 amino acids. Trimming removed 0 bases at V and 4 bases at J, with 14 bases between. In germline, CDR1 is SGHRS, CDR2 YFSETQ. The CDR3 nucleotides are TGCGCCAGCAGCTTGGGCCCAGGGGCCACAAATCAGCCCCAGCATTTT. This translates into CASSLGPGATNQPQHF.

This clone was seen once. V usage is TRBV6-1 and J usage is TRBJ2-5; possible D gene TRBD1, 6 bases. The CDR3 length is 15 residues. Germline V CDR1 and CDR2: MNHNS, SASEGT. Trimming took 2 bases from V and 4 from J, leaving 14 bases between them. This CDR3 is CASSETGLRGETQYF. The CDR3 DNA sequence: TGTGCCAGCAGTGAAACAGGGTTGAGGGGAGAGACCCAGTACTTC.

This chain uses TRBV7-9 with TRBJ2-3, with 8 nucleotides matching TRBD2. V lost 5 bases, J lost 6 bases, and 7 bases stayed unmatched. This CDR3 is built from 14 residues. CDR1 and CDR2 from the germline V gene are SEHNR and FQNEAQ (reference sequence). This chain's CDR3 is CASSVRGGEDTQYF. CDR3 sequence (DNA): TGTGCCAGCAGCGTACGGGGGGGCGAGGATACGCAGTATTTT.

V usage is TRBV2 and J usage is TRBJ1-6, with D perhaps matching TRBD1 (6 bases). The CDR3 is 14 amino acids. The germline V gene has CDR1 SNHLY and CDR2 FYNNEI. Trimming pared 9 bases from V and 0 bases from J, leaving 9 bases between. CDR3 nucleotides: TGTGCCAGTCAGGGGAGCTCCTATAATTCACCCCTCCACTTT. Translating gives CASQGSSYNSPLHF.

The J gene is TRBJ2-2, the V gene TRBV4-2; weak D call: TRBD2 (5 bases). The CDR3 loop spans 16 amino acids. CDR1 and CDR2 (germline): LGHNA, YNFKEQ. Trimming stripped 0 bases from V and 4 bases from J, with 12 bases between. In DNA form, the CDR3 reads TGTGCCAGCAGCCAAGATGGCAGGACTGCCACCGGGGAGCTGTTTTTT. It translates to CASSQDGRTATGELFF.

The chain employs TRBV15 and TRBJ1-5, with D possibly matching TRBD1 (6 bases). V was shortened by 8 bases and J by 0 bases, with 17 bases between the two germline ends. The CDR3 length is 16 residues. In germline, CDR1 is LNHNV, CDR2 YYDKDF (reference sequence). The CDR3 DNA follows: TGTGCCACCGAGGAGGGGGGGCCGTATAGCAATCAGCCCCAGCATTTT. Its protein is CATEEGGPYSNQPQHF.

The chain is built from TRBV6-2 or TRBV6-3 and TRBJ2-7; D is perhaps TRBD2 (7 bases). Germline CDR1 and CDR2: MNHEY and SVGEGT. The CDR3 sequence is 15 residues long. V was shortened by 3 bases and J by 5 bases, with 17 bases between the two germline ends. The CDR3 DNA is TGTGCCAGCAGTTATGGGGGGGGCCAATCCCACGAGCAGTACTTC. Translating gives CASSYGGGQSHEQYF.